The rows below give T cell receptor beta chains drawn from one sample of a study of post-analysis software for immune sequencing data. TCRdb reprocessed the PCR reads with MiXCR, giving one entry per CDR3 protein. The data contain some 260,000 distinct CDR3 sequences, just over 35% of them singletons. The sequenced sample was blood. The origin of the receptors is a girl between 10 and 17 years old with multiple sclerosis. Each CDR3 is given without its conserved first and last residue.

V gene	J gene	CDR3 protein
TRBV6-5	TRBJ1-2	ASSPDRWGANYGYT
TRBV7-2	TRBJ2-3	ASSLGGATDTQY
TRBV12-3/TRBV12-4	TRBJ1-2	ASSSIRTGDYGYT
TRBV7-9	TRBJ1-3	ASSDRTGPGNTIY
TRBV7-2	TRBJ2-7	ASSLGRSLSSYEQY
TRBV4-1	TRBJ2-2	ASSPRTSGRRGTGELF
TRBV27	TRBJ2-3	ATGGPYGTQY
TRBV27	TRBJ2-5	ASSLSYEVETQY
TRBV30	TRBJ2-1	AWSSLTSGRVYEQF
TRBV5-1	TRBJ2-3	ASSAGLAGEDTQY
TRBV7-6	TRBJ2-7	ASSSEGTGVYEQY
TRBV29-1	TRBJ1-2	SVAGGDRANGYT
TRBV4-1	TRBJ1-6	ASSQDKGILNSPLH
TRBV3-1	TRBJ2-4	ASSQDIGRAKNIQY
TRBV20-1	TRBJ2-1	SARTGKSSYNEQF
TRBV7-9	-	ASSLNGGLQETQY
TRBV20-1	TRBJ2-5	SAIGTSDPRGETQY
TRBV2	-	ASNVETMTYEQY
TRBV13	TRBJ2-5	ASSFIGTSGSGETQY
TRBV20-1	TRBJ2-5	SARGAVETQY
TRBV2	TRBJ1-1	ASSLAGGMNTEAF
TRBV20-1	TRBJ1-1	SARSDRENTEAF
TRBV15	TRBJ2-1	ATSRDLLSYNEQF
TRBV25-1	TRBJ1-4	ASSGGREEKLF
TRBV10-3	TRBJ1-6	AISLEDARGSPLH
TRBV4-1	TRBJ1-1	ASSQEGGGETEAF
TRBV5-1	TRBJ2-3	ASSLRGGHPGDTQY
TRBV6-1	TRBJ2-7	ASSEAPSYEQY
TRBV6-4	TRBJ2-1	ASSDLLGSYNEQF
TRBV7-3	TRBJ2-1	ASSLWASSNEQF
TRBV19	TRBJ2-3	ASSILVKEDTQY
TRBV5-1	TRBJ2-7	ASSLVSGTGLYEQY
TRBV12-3/TRBV12-4	TRBJ1-1	ASSLSVTNTEAF
TRBV20-1	TRBJ2-1	SAREREEDYNEQF
TRBV12-3/TRBV12-4	TRBJ2-5	ASNPDQGGQETQY
TRBV4-1	TRBJ2-5	ASSQVGGLEKTQY
TRBV24-1	TRBJ2-3	ATSDPNPIAGAPDTQY
TRBV24-1	TRBJ2-1	ATSVSGGDEQF
TRBV20-1	TRBJ1-1	SASGAANLNTEAF
TRBV5-1	TRBJ2-2	ASSLRQGASGELF
TRBV10-3	TRBJ2-7	ATKREQGEQY
TRBV5-1	TRBJ2-1	ASTSAGSSSYNEQF
TRBV3-1	TRBJ2-1	ASSQGVPGAVLGQF
TRBV3-1	TRBJ1-5	ASSPSQAGRGNLPQH
TRBV2	TRBJ1-1	ASSEVAGEAF
TRBV12-3/TRBV12-4	TRBJ1-2	ASSSLTSMGYT
TRBV20-1	TRBJ2-1	SAAGSLNEQF
TRBV24-1	TRBJ2-1	ATSFGTFGGEQF
TRBV12-3/TRBV12-4	TRBJ2-1	ASSLATTFSGGSNEQF
TRBV20-1	TRBJ1-5	SARQRRDVWDSNQPQH